The 25 T cell receptor beta chains in this list originate from one sample, sequenced in a study of control samples from healthy donors and cancer patients. Clones were sequenced by immunoSEQ multiplex PCR, and TCRdb holds only the in-frame ones, with some missing. The table has about 120,000 clones, roughly nine tenths seen once. The specimen was blood. The receptors originated from a woman in her late teens or twenties in good health.

This clone was seen only once. The chain joins TRBV7-2 to TRBJ2-5, with D hard to call. The length of the CDR3 is 13 residues. The ends were cut back, 3 bases at V and 5 bases at J, with 10 bases in the middle. Germline CDR1 SGHTA, CDR2 FQGNSA. CDR3 bases: TGTGCCAGCAGCTTTAAGGGTCTGGAGACCCAGTACTTC. Protein: CASSFKGLETQYF.

The sample holds a few counts of this clone. This chain joins TRBV3-1 (or the pseudogene TRBV3-2) and TRBJ1-5, with D uncertain. Trimming stripped 4 bases from V and 3 bases from J, with 10 bases between. The CDR3 covers 14 residues. Germline V gene data show CDR1 as LGHDT and CDR2 as YNNKEL (reference sequence). CDR3 residues: CASSLGLDNQPQHF. The CDR3 DNA is TGTGCCAGCAGCCTCGGACTGGACAATCAGCCCCAGCATTTT.

The chain has TRBV5-6 and TRBJ2-7; the D gene is possibly TRBD2 (5 bases). Deletions cut 3 bases from V and 7 bases from J, with 14 bases between. The CDR3 loop spans 13 amino acids. Germline V CDR1 and CDR2: SGHDT, YYEEEE. As DNA, the CDR3 is TGTGCCAGCAGCTCCCCGGGGATGGGGGAGCAGTACTTC. As protein: CASSSPGMGEQYF.

The chain recombines TRBV7-9 with TRBJ2-7; 7 positions match TRBD2. The CDR3 has 14 residues. J gave up 4 bases and V 0 bases, and 3 bases lay outside the gene matches. Germline lookup yields CDR1 SEHNR and CDR2 FQNEAQ (reference sequence). CDR3 sequence: CASSLAGGGYEQYF. The CDR3 DNA sequence: TGTGCCAGCAGCTTAGCGGGCGGGGGATACGAGCAGTACTTC. The entire variable domain, with the rest obtained from reference TRBV7-9 and TRBJ2-7, is as follows: DTGVSQNPRHKITKRGQNVTFRCDPISEHNRLYWYRQTLGQGPEFLTYFQNEAQLEKSRLLSDRFSAERPKGSFSTLEIQRTEQGDSAMYLCASSLAGGGYEQYFGPGTRLTVT.

The CDR3 DNA reads as TGTGCCAGCAGCTTAAGCGGCTTCTTCCAAGAGACCCAGTACTTC. Amino acids: CASSLSGFFQETQYF. The chain is built from TRBV7-2 and TRBJ2-5, with a possible D match to TRBD2 (5 bases). This CDR3 comprises 15 residues. V was shortened by 2 bases and J by 1 base, with 11 bases between the two germline ends. CDR1 and CDR2 from the germline V gene are SGHTA and FQGNSA. The complete variable domain, with remaining parts taken from reference TRBV7-2 and TRBJ2-5, reads GAGVSQSPSNKVTEKGKDVELRCDPISGHTALYWYRQSLGQGLEFLIYFQGNSAPDKSGLPSDRFSAERTGGSVSTLTIQRTQQEDSAVYLCASSLSGFFQETQYFGPGTRLLVL.

V and J are TRBV5-1 and TRBJ2-5, with 7 bases aligning to TRBD1. CDR1 and CDR2 from the germline V gene are SGHRS and YFSETQ. V dropped 2 bases and J dropped 2; count of bases not matched to a gene: 3. CDR3 length: 14 amino acids. In DNA, the CDR3 is TGCGCCAGCAGCTTCGGACAGGCACAAGAGACCCAGTACTTC. Encoded protein: CASSFGQAQETQYF.

The chain employs TRBV7-2 and TRBJ2-7, with 10 positions matching TRBD1. Losses at the gene ends were 4 bases for V and 5 bases for J; bases not matched to a gene: 11. Germline loops: CDR1 SGHTA, CDR2 FQGNSA. CDR3 length: 16 residues. DNA of the CDR3: TGTGCCAGCAGCTCCCCTCGGGACAGGGGTATAAACGAGCAGTACTTC. Translated: CASSSPRDRGINEQYF. The whole variable domain, filled in from reference TRBV7-2 and TRBJ2-7, reads GAGVSQSPSNKVTEKGKDVELRCDPISGHTALYWYRQSLGQGLEFLIYFQGNSAPDKSGLPSDRFSAERTGGSVSTLTIQRTQQEDSAVYLCASSSPRDRGINEQYFGPGTRLTVT.

The chain employs TRBV28 and TRBJ1-2; TRBD1 matches 7 bases. J gave up 3 bases and V 8 bases, and 3 bases lay outside the gene matches. CDR1 is MDHEN and CDR2 is SYDVKM in the germline V gene. The CDR3 consists of 12 residues. The CDR3 DNA follows: TGTGCCAGCTTAACAGGGGACTATGGCTACACCTTC. It translates to CASLTGDYGYTF.

The chain employs TRBV30 and TRBJ2-2; no clear D gene. CDR3 length equals 16 residues. Germline values: CDR1 GTSNPN, CDR2 SVGIG (reference sequence). V gave up 3 bases and J gave up 0 bases, with 14 bases separating them. CDR3 DNA: TGTGCCTGGAGACCCGTAGGCAATGCGAACACCGGGGAGCTGTTTTTT. As protein: CAWRPVGNANTGELFF. The variable domain in full, with the rest retrieved from reference TRBV30 and TRBJ2-2, is SQTIHQWPATLVQPVGSPLSLECTVEGTSNPNLYWYRQAAGRGLQLLFYSVGIGQISSEVPQNLSASRPQDRQFILSSKKLLLSDSGFYLCAWRPVGNANTGELFFGEGSRLTVL.

About this clone: The same CDR3 arises from other DNA sequences in this sample as well. The V gene is TRBV30, the J gene TRBJ1-1; 10 bases line up with TRBD1. CDR1 GTSNPN and CDR2 SVGIG come from the germline V gene (reference sequence). There are 13 residues in the CDR3. The trim removed 3 bases at V and 5 bases at J, leaving 3 bases unmatched. CDR3 sequence: CAWRRTGGTEAFF. CDR3 coding DNA: TGTGCCTGGAGGAGGACAGGGGGAACTGAAGCTTTCTTT.

The chain couples TRBV13 to TRBJ2-1; 10 bases fit TRBD2. With V trimmed by 1 base and J by 2 bases, 8 bases remained unmatched. Germline V gives CDR1 PRHDT, CDR2 FYEKMQ (reference sequence). The CDR3 loop spans 18 amino acids. Here the CDR3 DNA reads TGTGCCAGCAGCTTAGCTAGCGGGAGTAGCAGGGCCTACAATGAGCAGTTCTTC. It translates to CASSLASGSSRAYNEQFF.

V usage is TRBV7-3 and J usage is TRBJ2-7; TRBD1 agrees at 10 bases. The CDR3 extends over 15 amino acids. Germline CDR1 SGHTA, CDR2 FQGTGA. After removal of 5 bases from V and 0 bases from J, the junction contained 4 bases not matched to a gene. In nucleotides, the CDR3 is TGTGCCAGCAGCGTCGGACAGGGGGACTCCTACGAGCAGTACTTC. The encoded protein is CASSVGQGDSYEQYF. Full variable domain (outside the CDR3, taken from reference TRBV7-3 and TRBJ2-7): GAGVSQTPSNKVTEKGKYVELRCDPISGHTALYWYRQSLGQGPEFLIYFQGTGAADDSGLPNDRFFAVRPEGSVSTLKIQRTERGDSAVYLCASSVGQGDSYEQYFGPGTRLTVT.

The gene calls are TRBV4-3 and TRBJ2-5, with 8 bases identical to TRBD2. Germline assignment: CDR1 LGHNA and CDR2 YSLEER. The CDR3 is made up of 16 amino acids. V was pared by 2 bases and J by 4 bases, with 9 bases of the junction left unmatched. The CDR3 is CASSQSGLGGGETQYF. The DNA for the CDR3 is TGCGCCAGCAGCCAATCGGGACTAGGGGGTGGAGAGACCCAGTACTTC.

The J gene is TRBJ1-1, the V gene TRBV7-3, with D unclear. Germline V gene data show CDR1 as SGHTA and CDR2 as FQGTGA. The CDR3 sequence is 14 residues long. V was pared by 2 bases and J by 0 bases, with 7 bases between. The CDR3 DNA reads as TGTGCCAGCAGCTTAGCCGGAGTGAACACTGAAGCTTTCTTT. Amino acid sequence: CASSLAGVNTEAFF.

This chain links TRBV19 with TRBJ2-7, with D perhaps matching TRBD2 (6 bases). Germline loops: CDR1 LNHDA, CDR2 SQIVND (reference sequence). V was shortened by 6 bases and J by 0 bases, with 15 bases between the two germline ends. The CDR3 spans 15 residues. As DNA, the CDR3 is TGTGCCAGTAGCCAGGGACGGGGGAGCTCCTACGAGCAGTACTTC. Its translation is CASSQGRGSSYEQYF.

This chain links TRBV11-2 with TRBJ2-5; the D is unclear. Trimming pared 4 bases from V and 2 bases from J, leaving 14 bases between. This CDR3 comprises 15 residues. Germline V gene data show CDR1 as SGHAT and CDR2 as FQNNGV. The CDR3 DNA sequence: TGTGCCAGCAGCTCCATAGTGGTTAGACAAGAGACCCAGTACTTC. Its protein product is CASSSIVVRQETQYF.

CDR3 DNA sequence: TGTGCCAGCAGTTTATTAGCGGGAGGGGTTACGCAGTATTTT. It specifies CASSLLAGGVTQYF. The V call is TRBV27, the J call TRBJ2-3; 11 bases are a match to TRBD2. There are 14 residues in the CDR3. The junction had 2 bases not matched to a gene; V was cut back by 1 base and J by 8 bases. CDR1 is MNHEY, CDR2 SMNVEV, per germline (reference sequence).

The V gene is TRBV18, the J gene TRBJ2-7; 9 nucleotides match TRBD2. The CDR3 consists of 14 residues. V shed 3 bases and J 5 bases; nucleotides not matched to a gene: 5. Germline V lookup: CDR1 KGHSH, CDR2 LQKENI. This chain's CDR3 is CASSPASGIDEQYF. CDR3 nucleotide sequence: TGTGCCAGCTCACCTGCTAGCGGGATCGACGAGCAGTACTTC. Full variable domain (outside the CDR3, taken from reference TRBV18 and TRBJ2-7): NAGVMQNPRHLVRRRGQEARLRCSPMKGHSHVYWYRQLPEEGLKFMVYLQKENIIDESGMPKERFSAEFPKEGPSILRIQQVVRGDSAAYFCASSPASGIDEQYFGPGTRLTVT.

The chain is built from TRBV7-2 and TRBJ1-2, with 8 bases matching TRBD1. The CDR3 is 15 amino acids. J lost 2 bases, V lost 1 base, and 3 bases had no gene match. Germline V lookup: CDR1 SGHTA, CDR2 FQGNSA. In DNA form, the CDR3 reads TGTGCCAGCAGCTTAGATTCAGGGGGCAACTATGGCTACACCTTC. Translated: CASSLDSGGNYGYTF.

The chain couples TRBV5-4 to TRBJ1-1, with 12 bases matching TRBD1. The V and J ends lost 3 bases and 6 bases, in that order; junction bases with no gene match: 6. The V gene's germline CDR1 is SGHNT and CDR2 YYREEE (reference sequence). This CDR3 has 15 residues. CDR3 sequence reads: CASSSPGQGAPEAFF. CDR3 coding DNA: TGTGCCAGCAGCTCACCGGGACAGGGGGCCCCTGAAGCTTTCTTT.

This CDR3 is CASSLTGLGTALGYTF. Written as DNA, the CDR3 is TGTGCCAGCAGCTTGACTGGCCTTGGGACAGCTCTTGGCTACACCTTC. The rearrangement joins TRBV7-2 to TRBJ1-2, with 7 bases aligning to TRBD1. The CDR3 has 16 residues. Trimming took 3 bases from V and 7 from J; bases not matched to a gene: 14. Germline-derived CDR1 and CDR2 are SGHTA and FQGNSA.

This rearrangement joins TRBV28 to TRBJ2-5, with TRBD1 matching over 9 bases. After removal of 3 bases from V and 4 bases from J, the junction contained 12 bases not matched to a gene. The CDR3 loop spans 17 amino acids. Germline V gene sequence: CDR1 MDHEN, CDR2 SYDVKM. For the CDR3, the DNA is TGTGCCAGCAGTTTTCCGGGACAGGGTGTACGGGGAGAGACCCAGTACTTC. Translation gives CASSFPGQGVRGETQYF.

The DNA of the CDR3 is TGTGCCAGCAGCTACCAGACTCGGCTCGAGCAGTACTTC. Amino acids: CASSYQTRLEQYF. The chain employs TRBV7-2 and TRBJ2-7; D remains unclear. Germline CDR1 reads SGHTA; CDR2 reads FQGNSA. Between the trimmed V and J ends, which lost 4 bases and 6 bases, there was a span of 13 bases. The CDR3 is made up of 13 amino acids. Full variable domain (remainder filled in from reference TRBV7-2 and TRBJ2-7): GAGVSQSPSNKVTEKGKDVELRCDPISGHTALYWYRQSLGQGLEFLIYFQGNSAPDKSGLPSDRFSAERTGGSVSTLTIQRTQQEDSAVYLCASSYQTRLEQYFGPGTRLTVT.

The chain recombines TRBV5-1 with TRBJ1-3; 7 positions match TRBD1. The ends lost 4 bases at V and 8 bases at J; junction bases unmatched: 9. Germline CDR1 reads SGHRS; CDR2 reads YFSETQ. The CDR3 is made up of 14 amino acids. The CDR3 DNA follows: TGCGCCAGCAGCCTAGGGGGCCTAGGGGACACCATATATTTT. Translation gives CASSLGGLGDTIYF.

The chain links TRBV6-6 to TRBJ1-6, with D uncertain. V was pared by 7 bases and J by 9 bases, with 10 bases between. The CDR3 loop spans 12 amino acids. The V gene's germline CDR1 is MNHNY and CDR2 SVGAGI (reference sequence). Here the CDR3 DNA reads TGTGCCAGCACCGACCGGGGTTCACCCCTCCACTTT. Translated: CASTDRGSPLHF.